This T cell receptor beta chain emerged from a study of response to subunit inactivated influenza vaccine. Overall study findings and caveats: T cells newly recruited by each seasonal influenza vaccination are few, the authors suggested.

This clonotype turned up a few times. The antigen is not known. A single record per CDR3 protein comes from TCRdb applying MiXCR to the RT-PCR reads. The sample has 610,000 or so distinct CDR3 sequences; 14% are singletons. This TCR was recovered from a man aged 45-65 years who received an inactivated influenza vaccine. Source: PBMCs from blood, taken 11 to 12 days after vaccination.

The CDR3: CASSLQRVNNEQFF. The CDR3, as DNA: TGTGCCAGCAGTTTACAACGCGTCAACAATGAGCAGTTCTTC. The V call is TRBV12-3 or TRBV12-4, the J call TRBJ2-1; D unresolved. The CDR3 is 14 residues long. Trimming removed 2 bases from V and 5 bases from J, with 10 bases in between.